Shown below are 14 T cell receptor beta chains from a single sample sequenced in a study of PD-1 blockade in classical Hodgkin lymphoma. Time point denoted: cycle 4 day 1 (C4D1), after 6 weeks of nivolumab. Every patient was affected by relapse after autologous stem cell transplantation, while exposure to brentuximab vedotin was not uniform. Libraries were prepared by immunoSEQ multiplex PCR; TCRdb keeps only in-frame clonotypes and omits some of them. The sample lists 43,000 or so clones; about three quarters were seen once. The source was peripheral blood mononuclear cells (PBMCs), collected before the fourth cycle of nivolumab. The receptors stem from a human donor with classical Hodgkin lymphoma.

The gene calls are TRBV9 and TRBJ2-6; 8 bases agree with TRBD1. Germline V lookup: CDR1 SGDLS, CDR2 YYNGEE. J was trimmed by 2 bases and V by 2 bases; bases with no gene match: 6. The CDR3 is made up of 17 amino acids. Here the CDR3 DNA reads TGTGCCAGCAGCGTTCCAGGGGGCAGAGCTGGGGCCAACGTCCTGACTTTC. Protein product: CASSVPGGRAGANVLTF.

The chain has TRBV5-1 and TRBJ2-3; TRBD1 aligns across 8 bases. Trimming took 4 bases from V and 1 from J; bases not matched to a gene: 8. The CDR3 sequence is 16 residues long. Per the germline V gene, CDR1 is SGHRS and CDR2 is YFSETQ. CDR3: CASSLNPGQGTDTQYF. The CDR3 DNA follows: TGCGCCAGCAGCCTTAACCCGGGACAGGGCACAGATACGCAGTATTTT.

V gene TRBV14 combines with J gene TRBJ2-7; D is unresolved. V was cut by 2 bases and J by 6 bases, with 14 bases left in between. The CDR3 is 14 amino acids. Germline CDR1 SGHDN, CDR2 FVKESK. The CDR3, as DNA: TGTGCCAGCAGCCAAACGTTAGTAATGGGCGAGCAGTACTTC. Protein: CASSQTLVMGEQYF.

There are a few counts of this clone. The chain employs TRBV21-1 and TRBJ1-1. TRBV21-1 represents a pseudogene. The CDR3 length is 13 residues. In nucleotides, the CDR3 is TGTGCCAGCAGCGTCCCGTGGGACACTGAAGCTTTCTTT. Its protein product is CASSVPWDTEAFF.

This rearrangement joins TRBV10-3 to TRBJ1-1, with D possibly matching TRBD1 (6 bases). CDR1 ENHRY and CDR2 SYGVKD come from the germline V gene. Trimming shortened V by 5 bases and J by 7 bases, and 14 bases separated the two germline ends. CDR3 size: 13 residues. Here the CDR3 DNA reads TGTGCCATCAGTCCTCAGGGGAACTTTGAAGCTTTCTTT. This translates into CAISPQGNFEAFF.

Worth noting for this clone: The sample carries other DNA sequences with the same CDR3. The chain joins TRBV7-2 to TRBJ2-3; D call uncertain. The CDR3 has 14 amino acids. V was clipped by 0 bases and J by 2 bases, with 6 bases between them. From germline, CDR1 is SGHTA and CDR2 FQGNSA. CDR3: CASSLARSTDTQYF. The CDR3 bases are TGTGCCAGCAGCTTAGCGCGCTCCACAGATACGCAGTATTTT.

In this sample, this clone turned up once. The chain uses TRBV6-5 and TRBJ2-2, with D uncertain. The CDR3 is 13 amino acids. With 10 bases removed from V and 3 bases from J, the gap between germline ends came to 12 bases. Germline V CDR1 and CDR2: MNHEY, SVGAGI. CDR3 coding DNA: TGTGCCACCATCGCGTGGGACACCGGGGAGCTGTTTTTT. Its protein product is CATIAWDTGELFF.

This sequence joins TRBV7-2 and TRBJ2-1; the D gene is possibly TRBD2 (6 bases). There are 13 residues in the CDR3. The germline gives CDR1 SGHTA, CDR2 FQGNSA. V shed 7 bases and J shed 6 bases, with 13 bases lying between them. The CDR3 here is CASTQTSINEQFF. Here the CDR3 DNA reads TGTGCCAGCACGCAAACTAGCATCAATGAGCAGTTCTTC. Looking up the rest from reference TRBV7-2 and TRBJ2-1 gives the full variable domain: GAGVSQSPSNKVTEKGKDVELRCDPISGHTALYWYRQSLGQGLEFLIYFQGNSAPDKSGLPSDRFSAERTGGSVSTLTIQRTQQEDSAVYLCASTQTSINEQFFGPGTRLTVL.

This chain joins TRBV6-5 and TRBJ2-3, with 10 bases aligning to TRBD2. In germline, CDR1 is MNHEY, CDR2 SVGAGI. The CDR3 consists of 14 residues. V lost 8 bases, J lost 8 bases, and 10 bases stayed unmatched. CDR3: CASARAGGRGTQYF. The CDR3 DNA reads as TGTGCCAGCGCCCGAGCGGGGGGGCGCGGTACGCAGTATTTT.

The chain combines TRBV6-6 with TRBJ1-1; 7 nucleotides line up with TRBD1. Germline values: CDR1 MNHNY, CDR2 SVGAGI (reference sequence). Trimming took 6 bases from V and 1 from J; bases not matched to a gene: 11. The CDR3 runs 16 residues. The CDR3 loop is CASRTSIRDRNTEAFF. The CDR3 DNA follows: TGTGCCAGCAGGACCTCTATCCGGGACAGGAACACTGAAGCTTTCTTT.

In its sample, this clone was seen a few times. V and J are TRBV2 and TRBJ2-1; unclear D gene. Trimming took off 3 bases at V and 8 bases at J, with 14 bases between the two ends. CDR3 length: 14 amino acids. Germline CDR1 SNHLY, CDR2 FYNNEI. Here the CDR3 reads CASSDRQAEDEQFF. The CDR3 coding sequence is TGTGCCAGCAGTGATAGGCAGGCCGAGGATGAGCAGTTCTTC.

In regard to this clone: This sample includes further DNA sequences coding for the same CDR3. This sequence joins TRBV25-1 and TRBJ1-5; TRBD1 might be the D (5 bases). The germline gives CDR1 MGHDK, CDR2 SYGVNS. This CDR3 is built from 12 residues. V was cut by 5 bases and J by 4 bases, with 6 bases left in between. Here the CDR3 DNA reads TGTGCCAGCAGTTGGGGGAATCAGCCCCAGCATTTT. This translates into CASSWGNQPQHF.

The V gene is TRBV5-1, the J gene TRBJ2-1; 8 bases line up with TRBD1. The V and J ends lost 4 bases and 3 bases, in that order; junction bases with no gene match: 12. The CDR3 has 17 amino acids. CDR1 and CDR2 (germline): SGHRS, YFSETQ. The CDR3 DNA sequence: TGCGCCAGCAGCGGAGGGACGACAGGGGTAGGCTACAATGAGCAGTTCTTC. Translated, it gives CASSGGTTGVGYNEQFF.

This chain joins TRBV27 and TRBJ2-3, with 11 bases that match TRBD2. The germline CDR1 and CDR2 sequences are MNHEY and SMNVEV (reference sequence). The trim removed 4 bases at V and 2 bases at J, leaving 5 bases unmatched. The CDR3 loop spans 16 amino acids. The CDR3 loop is CASSSLAGGLTDTQYF. The CDR3 DNA is TGTGCCAGCAGTTCCCTAGCGGGGGGTCTCACAGATACGCAGTATTTT.